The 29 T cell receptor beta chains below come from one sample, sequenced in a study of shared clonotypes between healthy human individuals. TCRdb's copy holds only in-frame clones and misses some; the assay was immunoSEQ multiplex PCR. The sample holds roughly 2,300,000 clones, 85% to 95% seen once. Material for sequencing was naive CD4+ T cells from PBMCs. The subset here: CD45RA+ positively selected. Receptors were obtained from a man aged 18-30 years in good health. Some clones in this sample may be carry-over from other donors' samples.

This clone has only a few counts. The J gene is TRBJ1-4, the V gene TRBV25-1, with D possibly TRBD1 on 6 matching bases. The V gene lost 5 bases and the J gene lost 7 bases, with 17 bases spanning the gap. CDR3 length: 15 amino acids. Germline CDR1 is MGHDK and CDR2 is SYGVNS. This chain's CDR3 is CASSLWGRGGEKLFF. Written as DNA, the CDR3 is TGTGCCAGCAGTCTCTGGGGCAGGGGAGGTGAAAAACTGTTTTTT.

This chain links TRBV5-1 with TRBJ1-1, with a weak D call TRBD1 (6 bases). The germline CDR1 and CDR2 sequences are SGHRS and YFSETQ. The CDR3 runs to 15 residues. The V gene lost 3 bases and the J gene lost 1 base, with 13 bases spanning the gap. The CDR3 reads CASSSTGSGNTEAFF. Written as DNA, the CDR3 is TGCGCCAGCAGCTCTACAGGGTCGGGGAACACTGAAGCTTTCTTT.

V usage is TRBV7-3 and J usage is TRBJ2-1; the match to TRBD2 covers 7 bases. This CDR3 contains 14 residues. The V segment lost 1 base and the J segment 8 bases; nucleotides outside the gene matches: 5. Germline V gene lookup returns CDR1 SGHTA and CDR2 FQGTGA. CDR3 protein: CASSLRLAPDEQFF. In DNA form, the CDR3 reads TGTGCCAGCAGCTTAAGACTAGCCCCCGATGAGCAGTTCTTC.

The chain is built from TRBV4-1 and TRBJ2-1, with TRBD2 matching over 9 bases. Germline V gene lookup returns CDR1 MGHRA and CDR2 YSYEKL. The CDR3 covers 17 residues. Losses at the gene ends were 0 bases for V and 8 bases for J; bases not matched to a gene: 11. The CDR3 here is CASSQDPALAGLYEQFF. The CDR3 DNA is TGCGCCAGCAGCCAAGATCCCGCGCTAGCGGGACTCTATGAGCAGTTCTTC.

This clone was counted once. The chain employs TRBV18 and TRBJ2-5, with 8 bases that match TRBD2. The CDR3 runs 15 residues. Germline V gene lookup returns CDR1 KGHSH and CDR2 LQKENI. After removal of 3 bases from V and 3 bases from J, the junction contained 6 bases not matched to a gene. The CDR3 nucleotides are TGTGCCAGCTCACCTCCAGGCGGGGGGAAAGAGACCCAGTACTTC. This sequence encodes CASSPPGGGKETQYF.

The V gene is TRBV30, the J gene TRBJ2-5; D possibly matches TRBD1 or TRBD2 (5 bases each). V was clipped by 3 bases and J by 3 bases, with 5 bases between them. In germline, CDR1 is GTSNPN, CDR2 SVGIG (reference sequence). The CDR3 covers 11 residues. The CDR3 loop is CAWRGEETQYF. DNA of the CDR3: TGTGCCTGGAGGGGGGAAGAGACCCAGTACTTC.

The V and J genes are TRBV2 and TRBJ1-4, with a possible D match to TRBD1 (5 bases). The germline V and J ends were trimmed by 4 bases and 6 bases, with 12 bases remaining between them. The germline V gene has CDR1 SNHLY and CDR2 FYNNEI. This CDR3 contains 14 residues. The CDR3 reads CASSVRRGDEKLFF. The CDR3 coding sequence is TGTGCCAGCAGTGTGCGGAGGGGCGATGAAAAACTGTTTTTT. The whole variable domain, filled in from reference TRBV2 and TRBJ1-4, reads EPEVTQTPSHQVTQMGQEVILRCVPISNHLYFYWYRQILGQKVEFLVSFYNNEISEKSEIFDDQFSVERPDGSNFTLKIRSTKLEDSAMYFCASSVRRGDEKLFFGSGTQLSVL.

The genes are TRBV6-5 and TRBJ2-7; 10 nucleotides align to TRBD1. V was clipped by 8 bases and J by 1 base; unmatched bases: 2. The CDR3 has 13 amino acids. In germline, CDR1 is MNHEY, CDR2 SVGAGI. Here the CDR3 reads CASRDRGSYEQYF. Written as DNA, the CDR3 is TGTGCCAGCCGGGACAGGGGATCCTACGAGCAGTACTTC.

The DNA for the CDR3 is TGCGCCAGCAGCCTGGGAGGGCGGGGGACCTACAATGAGCAGTTCTTC. Its protein product is CASSLGGRGTYNEQFF. J is TRBJ2-1 and V is TRBV5-1, with TRBD2 identical over 7 bases. Trimming at V came to 4 bases and at J to 2 bases, leaving 9 bases not matched to a gene. CDR3 length: 16 amino acids. The V gene's germline CDR1 is SGHRS and CDR2 YFSETQ.

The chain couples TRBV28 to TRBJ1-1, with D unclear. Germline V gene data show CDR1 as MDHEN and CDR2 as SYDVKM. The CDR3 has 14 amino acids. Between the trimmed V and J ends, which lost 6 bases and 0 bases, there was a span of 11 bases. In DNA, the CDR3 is TGTGCCAGCAGGGGTGGCAGCCTGAACACTGAAGCTTTCTTT. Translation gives CASRGGSLNTEAFF.

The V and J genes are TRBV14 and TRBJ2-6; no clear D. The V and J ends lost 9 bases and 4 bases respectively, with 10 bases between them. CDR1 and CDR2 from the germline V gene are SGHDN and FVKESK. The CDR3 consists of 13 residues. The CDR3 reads CASRASGANVLTF. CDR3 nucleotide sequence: TGTGCCAGTAGGGCGTCCGGGGCCAACGTCCTGACTTTC. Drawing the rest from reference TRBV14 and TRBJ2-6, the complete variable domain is EAGVTQFPSHSVIEKGQTVTLRCDPISGHDNLYWYRRVMGKEIKFLLHFVKESKQDESGMPNNRFLAERTGGTYSTLKVQPAELEDSGVYFCASRASGANVLTFGAGSRLTVL.

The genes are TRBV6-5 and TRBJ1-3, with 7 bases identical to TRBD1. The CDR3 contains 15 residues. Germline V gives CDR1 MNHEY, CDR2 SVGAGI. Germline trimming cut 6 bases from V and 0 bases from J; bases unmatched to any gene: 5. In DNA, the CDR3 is TGTGCCAGCAGCTACAGGGGACACTCTGGAAACACCATATATTTT. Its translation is CASSYRGHSGNTIYF.

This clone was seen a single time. For the CDR3, the DNA is TGTGCCAGCAGTTTGGACAGGCGGAATTCACCCCTCCACTTT. The encoded protein is CASSLDRRNSPLHF. V is TRBV2 and J is TRBJ1-6; 7 bases are a match to TRBD1. This CDR3 has 14 amino acids. V lost 5 bases and J lost 7; bases outside the gene matches: 5. The V gene's germline CDR1 is SNHLY and CDR2 FYNNEI.

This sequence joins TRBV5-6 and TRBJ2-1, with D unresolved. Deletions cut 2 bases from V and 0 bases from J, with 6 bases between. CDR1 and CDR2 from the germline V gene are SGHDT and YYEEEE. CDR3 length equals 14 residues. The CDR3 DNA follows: TGTGCCAGCAGCTTTCCACGCTCCTACAATGAGCAGTTCTTC. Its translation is CASSFPRSYNEQFF.

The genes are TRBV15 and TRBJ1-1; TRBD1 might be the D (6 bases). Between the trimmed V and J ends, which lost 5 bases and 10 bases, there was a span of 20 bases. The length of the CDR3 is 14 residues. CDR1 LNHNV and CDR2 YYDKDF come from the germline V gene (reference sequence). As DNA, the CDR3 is TGTGCCACCAGCCCCCCGGGGGGGCTGCTCGTAGCTTTCTTT. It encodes CATSPPGGLLVAFF.

CDR3 sequence: CASSPSRSTDTQYF. The CDR3 DNA is TGCGCCAGCAGCCCATCGAGGAGCACAGATACGCAGTATTTT. V usage is TRBV4-3 and J usage is TRBJ2-3; D ambiguous. Germline V gene lookup returns CDR1 LGHNA and CDR2 YSLEER. The CDR3 extends over 14 amino acids. Trimming took 4 bases from V and 0 from J, leaving 8 bases between them.

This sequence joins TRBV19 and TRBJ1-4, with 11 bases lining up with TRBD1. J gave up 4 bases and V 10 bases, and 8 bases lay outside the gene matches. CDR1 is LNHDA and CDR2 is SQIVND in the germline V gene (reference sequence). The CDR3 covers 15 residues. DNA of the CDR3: TGTGCCATCTTAGGACAGGGGGCTTATAATGAAAAACTGTTTTTT. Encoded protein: CAILGQGAYNEKLFF.

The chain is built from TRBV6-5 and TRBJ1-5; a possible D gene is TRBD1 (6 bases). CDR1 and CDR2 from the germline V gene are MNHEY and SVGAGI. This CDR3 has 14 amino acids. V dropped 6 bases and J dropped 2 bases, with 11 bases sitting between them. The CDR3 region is CASRQAGGNQPQHF. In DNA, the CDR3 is TGTGCCAGCAGGCAGGCAGGGGGCAATCAGCCCCAGCATTTT.

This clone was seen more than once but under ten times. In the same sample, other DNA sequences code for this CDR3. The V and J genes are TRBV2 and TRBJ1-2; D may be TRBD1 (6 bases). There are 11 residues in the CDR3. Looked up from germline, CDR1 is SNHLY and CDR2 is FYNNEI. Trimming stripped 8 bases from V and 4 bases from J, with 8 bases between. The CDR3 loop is CASGGGYGYTF. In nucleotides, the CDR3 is TGTGCCAGCGGGGGCGGCTATGGCTACACCTTC.

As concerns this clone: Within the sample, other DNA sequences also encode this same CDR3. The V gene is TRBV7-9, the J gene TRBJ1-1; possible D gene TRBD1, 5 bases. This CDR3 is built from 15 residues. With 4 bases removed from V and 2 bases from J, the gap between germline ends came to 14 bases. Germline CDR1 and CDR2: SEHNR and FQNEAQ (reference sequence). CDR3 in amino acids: CASSSAGTVNTEAFF. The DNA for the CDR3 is TGTGCCAGCAGCTCCGCCGGGACCGTCAACACTGAAGCTTTCTTT.

The DNA for the CDR3 is TGCGCCAGCAGCTTGGTTTGGGGCAGCACAGATACGCAGTATTTT. Protein product: CASSLVWGSTDTQYF. The chain uses TRBV5-1 and TRBJ2-3; TRBD1 is a possible D gene (5 bases). V was cut by 0 bases and J by 0 bases, with 8 bases left in between. CDR3 length: 15 amino acids. Germline lookup yields CDR1 SGHRS and CDR2 YFSETQ. The variable domain in full, completed from reference TRBV5-1 and TRBJ2-3, reads KAGVTQTPRYLIKTRGQQVTLSCSPISGHRSVSWYQQTPGQGLQFLFEYFSETQRNKGNFPGRFSGRQFSNSRSEMNVSTLELGDSALYLCASSLVWGSTDTQYFGPGTRLTVL.

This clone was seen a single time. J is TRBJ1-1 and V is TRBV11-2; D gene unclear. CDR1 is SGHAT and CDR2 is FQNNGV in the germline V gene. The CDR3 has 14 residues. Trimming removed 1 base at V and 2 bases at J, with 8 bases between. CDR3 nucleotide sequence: TGTGCCAGCAGCTTAGCCTCGCCTAACACTGAAGCTTTCTTT. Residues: CASSLASPNTEAFF.

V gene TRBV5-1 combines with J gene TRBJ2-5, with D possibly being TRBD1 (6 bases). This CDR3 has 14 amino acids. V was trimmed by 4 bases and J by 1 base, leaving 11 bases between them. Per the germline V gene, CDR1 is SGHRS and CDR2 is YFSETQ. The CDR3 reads CASSRRTVQETQYF. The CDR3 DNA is TGCGCCAGCAGCAGACGGACAGTCCAAGAGACCCAGTACTTC.

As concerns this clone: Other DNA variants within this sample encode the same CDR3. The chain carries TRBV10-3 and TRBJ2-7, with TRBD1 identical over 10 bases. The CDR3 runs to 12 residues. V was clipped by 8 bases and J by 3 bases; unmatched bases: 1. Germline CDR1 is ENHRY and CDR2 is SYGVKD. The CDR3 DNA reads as TGTGCCATCCGGGACAGGGGCTACGAGCAGTACTTC. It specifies CAIRDRGYEQYF.

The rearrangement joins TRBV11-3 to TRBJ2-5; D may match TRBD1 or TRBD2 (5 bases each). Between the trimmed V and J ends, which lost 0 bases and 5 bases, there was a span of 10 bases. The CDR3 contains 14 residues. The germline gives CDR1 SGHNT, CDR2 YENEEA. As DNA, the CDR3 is TGTGCCAGCAGCTTAGAGCCCAGGGAGGAGACCCAGTACTTC. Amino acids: CASSLEPREETQYF. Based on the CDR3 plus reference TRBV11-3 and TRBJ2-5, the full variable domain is EAGVVQSPRYKIIEKKQPVAFWCNPISGHNTLYWYLQNLGQGPELLIRYENEEAVDDSQLPKDRFSAERLKGVDSTLKIQPAELGDSAVYLCASSLEPREETQYFGPGTRLLVL.

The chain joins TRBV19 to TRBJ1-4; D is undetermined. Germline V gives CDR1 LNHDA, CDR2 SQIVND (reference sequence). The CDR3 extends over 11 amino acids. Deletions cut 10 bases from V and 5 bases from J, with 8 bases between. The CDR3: CATKENEKLFF. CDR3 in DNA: TGTGCCACTAAGGAGAATGAAAAACTGTTTTTT.

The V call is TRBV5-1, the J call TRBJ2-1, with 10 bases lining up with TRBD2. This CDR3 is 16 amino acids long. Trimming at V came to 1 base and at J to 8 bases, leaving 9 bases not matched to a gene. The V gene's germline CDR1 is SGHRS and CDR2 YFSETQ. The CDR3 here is CASSLQPLAGVDEQFF. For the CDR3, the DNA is TGCGCCAGCAGCTTGCAGCCGCTAGCGGGAGTTGATGAGCAGTTCTTC.

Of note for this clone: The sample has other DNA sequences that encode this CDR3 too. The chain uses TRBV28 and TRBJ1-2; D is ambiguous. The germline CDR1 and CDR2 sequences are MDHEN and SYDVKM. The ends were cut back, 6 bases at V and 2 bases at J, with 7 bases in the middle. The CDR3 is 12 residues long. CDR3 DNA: TGTGCCAGCAGCTGGCTAAACTATGGCTACACCTTC. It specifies CASSWLNYGYTF.

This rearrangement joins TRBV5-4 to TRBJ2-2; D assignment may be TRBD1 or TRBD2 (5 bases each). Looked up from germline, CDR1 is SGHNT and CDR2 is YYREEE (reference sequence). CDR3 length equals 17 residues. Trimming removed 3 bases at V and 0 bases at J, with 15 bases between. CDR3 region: CASSSKTGATNTGELFF. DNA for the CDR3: TGTGCCAGCAGCTCCAAAACCGGGGCGACGAACACCGGGGAGCTGTTTTTT.